This T cell receptor (beta chain) was identified in a study of T cell changes during pregnancy in multiple sclerosis. This CDR3 region has 14 residues. V was clipped by 1 base and J by 7 bases, with 8 bases between them. Germline V CDR1 and CDR2: SEHNR, FQNEAQ (reference sequence). TCRdb's copy holds only in-frame clones and misses some; the assay was immunoSEQ multiplex PCR. The sample lists under 70,000 clones; roughly nine tenths were seen once. The V and J genes are TRBV7-9 and TRBJ1-6; D gene unclear. Sequencing was performed on peripheral blood, taken after pregnancy. This clonotype was obtained from a female donor in good health, enrolled as a control in a pregnancy study. The CDR3 spells CASSLGQTNSPLHF. CDR3 DNA sequence: TGTGCCAGCAGCTTAGGGCAGACAAATTCACCCCTCCACTTT.